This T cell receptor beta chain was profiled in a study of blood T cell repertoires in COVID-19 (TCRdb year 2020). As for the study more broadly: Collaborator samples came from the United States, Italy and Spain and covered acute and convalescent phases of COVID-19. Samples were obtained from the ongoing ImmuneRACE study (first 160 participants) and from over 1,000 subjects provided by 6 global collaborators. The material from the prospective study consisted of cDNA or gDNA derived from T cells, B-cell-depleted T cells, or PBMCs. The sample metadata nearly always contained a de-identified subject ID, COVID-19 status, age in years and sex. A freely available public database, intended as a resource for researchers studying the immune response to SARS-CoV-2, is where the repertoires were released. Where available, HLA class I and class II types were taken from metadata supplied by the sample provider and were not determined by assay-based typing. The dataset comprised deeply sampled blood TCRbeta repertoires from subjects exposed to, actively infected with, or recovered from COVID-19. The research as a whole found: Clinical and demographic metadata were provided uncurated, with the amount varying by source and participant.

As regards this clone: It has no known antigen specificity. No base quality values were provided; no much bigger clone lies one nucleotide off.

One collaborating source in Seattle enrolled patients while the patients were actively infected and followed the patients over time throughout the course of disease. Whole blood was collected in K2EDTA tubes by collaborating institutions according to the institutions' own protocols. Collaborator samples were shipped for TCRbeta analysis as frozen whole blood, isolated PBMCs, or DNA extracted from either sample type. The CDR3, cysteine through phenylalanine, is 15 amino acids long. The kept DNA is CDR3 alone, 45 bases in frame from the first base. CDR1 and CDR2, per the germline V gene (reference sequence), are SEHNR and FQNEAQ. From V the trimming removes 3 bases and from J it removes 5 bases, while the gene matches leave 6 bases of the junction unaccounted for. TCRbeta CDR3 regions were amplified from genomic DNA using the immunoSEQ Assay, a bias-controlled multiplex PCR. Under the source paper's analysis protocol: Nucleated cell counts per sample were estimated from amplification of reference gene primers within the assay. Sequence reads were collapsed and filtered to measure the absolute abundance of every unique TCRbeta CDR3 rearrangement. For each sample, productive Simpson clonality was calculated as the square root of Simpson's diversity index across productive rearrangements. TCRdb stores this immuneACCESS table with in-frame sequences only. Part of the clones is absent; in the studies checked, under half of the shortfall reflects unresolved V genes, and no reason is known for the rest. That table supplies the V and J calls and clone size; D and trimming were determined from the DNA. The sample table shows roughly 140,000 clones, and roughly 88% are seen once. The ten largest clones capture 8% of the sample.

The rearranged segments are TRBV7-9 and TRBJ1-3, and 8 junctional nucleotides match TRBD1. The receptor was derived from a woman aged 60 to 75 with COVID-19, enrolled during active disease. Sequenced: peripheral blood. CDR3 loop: CASSFTGGDRNTIYF. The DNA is TGTGCCAGCAGCTTTACAGGGGGAGACCGAAACACCATATATTTT.